The 5 T cell receptor beta chains given below trace back to one sample, sequenced in a study of cytomegalovirus exposure and HLA in healthy donors (dated by TCRdb to the late 2010s). Libraries were built with the immunoSEQ multiplex PCR assay. For the multiplex PCR, a mixture combining 60 forward primers for TCR Vbeta segments and 13 reverse primers for TCR Jbeta segments was used. TCRdb carries this immuneACCESS record with in-frame sequences only. Its versions omit some clonotypes, under half of them owing to an unresolved V gene in the studies checked, with the rest unexplained. Across this sample there are about 130,000 clones, with 74% seen only once. Approximately 5% of the sample comes from the top ten. The sequenced material came from PBMCs. These receptors were collected from a woman between 50 and 59 years old in good health and CMV-seropositive.

This chain uses TRBV29-1 with TRBJ1-4; 7 bases match TRBD1. V lost 7 bases and J lost 3; bases outside the gene matches: 8. The CDR3 extends over 14 amino acids. Germline CDR1 and CDR2: SQVTM and ANQGSEA. DNA for the CDR3: TGCAGCGCCATGGTCGGGACAGCTAATGAAAAACTGTTTTTT. Its translation is CSAMVGTANEKLFF.

This rearrangement joins TRBV10-3 to TRBJ1-2; the D gene is possibly TRBD1 (6 bases). V lost 4 bases, J lost 5 bases, and 20 bases lay in between. From germline, CDR1 is ENHRY and CDR2 SYGVKD. The CDR3 length is 16 residues. This CDR3 is CAISGGDNGQLYGYTF. The CDR3 nucleotides are TGTGCCATCAGTGGTGGGGATAACGGACAGTTATATGGCTACACCTTC.

The J gene is TRBJ2-5, the V gene TRBV10-3, with TRBD2 matching 9 bases. The germline gives CDR1 ENHRY, CDR2 SYGVKD. With 5 bases clipped from V and 6 bases from J, the junction kept 10 bases outside the gene matches. CDR3 length: 15 residues. CDR3 amino acids: CAISLSGGGAQTQYF. The CDR3 nucleotides read TGTGCCATCAGTCTCTCCGGCGGGGGGGCACAGACCCAGTACTTC.

The V and J genes are TRBV19 and TRBJ2-2; 7 positions agree with TRBD1. Germline CDR1 and CDR2: LNHDA and SQIVND (reference sequence). The CDR3 length is 15 residues. Unmatched junction bases numbered 1, after V lost 3 bases and J lost 0 bases. The CDR3 loop is CASSIGTANTGELFF. The CDR3 DNA reads as TGTGCCAGTAGTATCGGGACAGCGAACACCGGGGAGCTGTTTTTT.

The gene calls are TRBV7-9 and TRBJ2-2; 7 bases line up with TRBD1. Germline CDR1 and CDR2: SEHNR and FQNEAQ (reference sequence). The V segment lost 6 bases and the J segment 4 bases; nucleotides outside the gene matches: 5. This CDR3 has 14 residues. The CDR3 sequence: CASRPRGPTGELFF. The CDR3 DNA is TGTGCCAGCAGGCCTAGGGGGCCCACCGGGGAGCTGTTTTTT.